These 9 T cell receptor beta chains originate from one sample sequenced in a study of spatial heterogeneity in lung cancer. TCRdb independently ran MiXCR on the 5' RACE reads; one entry per CDR3 protein. The sample contains fewer than 45,000 distinct CDR3 sequences, about 6.5% of which appear only once. Time point: sample taken at primary tumor resection. Here the sequenced sample was PBMCs, taken at surgery. These receptors were collected from a female donor with early-stage non-small cell lung cancer.

This rearrangement joins TRBV29-1 to TRBJ1-1, with D tentatively TRBD1 (5 bases). This CDR3 is 16 amino acids long. V shed 4 bases and J shed 3 bases, with 21 bases lying between them. Germline CDR1 SQVTM, CDR2 ANQGSEA. The CDR3 is CSVGPRWEQGDTEAFF. The CDR3 region has the DNA TGCAGCGTTGGTCCCCGGTGGGAACAAGGGGACACTGAAGCTTTCTTT.

The chain recombines TRBV2 with TRBJ2-2, with TRBD2 matching 9 bases. Germline CDR1 reads SNHLY; CDR2 reads FYNNEI. V lost 7 bases to trimming and J lost 4 bases; unmatched junction nucleotides: 4. The CDR3 loop spans 14 amino acids. CDR3 in DNA: TGTGCCAGCACGCGGGGGGGCACCACCGGGGAGCTGTTTTTT. It yields the protein CASTRGGTTGELFF.

The J gene is TRBJ1-5, the V gene TRBV10-3; TRBD1 agrees at 8 bases. In germline, CDR1 is ENHRY, CDR2 SYGVKD. The CDR3 runs 13 residues. Trimming cost V 4 bases and J 6 bases; bases outside gene matches: 2. The CDR3 nucleotides read TGTGCCATCAGTGGAACAGGGGGTCAGCCCCAGCATTTT. This sequence encodes CAISGTGGQPQHF.

Ten or more counts support this clonotype. The J gene is TRBJ2-5, the V gene TRBV19; 9 bases map to TRBD1. This CDR3 region has 13 residues. V dropped 4 bases and J dropped 5; count of bases not matched to a gene: 2. The germline V gene encodes CDR1 LNHDA and CDR2 SQIVND (reference sequence). Written as DNA, the CDR3 is TGTGCCAGTAGTAGGGACAGGGCTGAGACCCAGTACTTC. This encodes CASSRDRAETQYF.

This clonotype has ten or more counts. V and J are TRBV12-3 or TRBV12-4 and TRBJ1-1, with D unresolved. Trimming removed 5 bases at V and 2 bases at J, with 12 bases between. CDR3 size: 14 residues. The CDR3 nucleotides read TGTGCCAGCAGTCTTCGGCCCATCAACACTGAAGCTTTCTTT. This gives the protein CASSLRPINTEAFF.

The rearrangement joins TRBV5-1 to TRBJ1-2, with 8 bases matching TRBD1. The CDR3 is made up of 13 amino acids. V dropped 3 bases and J dropped 4; count of bases not matched to a gene: 2. Per germline, CDR1 SGHRS and CDR2 YFSETQ. The DNA for the CDR3 is TGCGCCAGCAGCTCGGGACAGGCCTATGGCTACACCTTC. Translated: CASSSGQAYGYTF.

Comment on this clonotype: Germline and junction disagree at one end, which may indicate a read error. Here the CDR3 DNA reads TGTGCCAGCAGCACCCCGGGCCCCGGGACCTTC. Translated, it gives CASSTPGPGTF. The chain couples TRBV7-9 to TRBJ2-7; possibly TRBD1 or TRBD2 for D (5 bases each). CDR1 is SEHNR and CDR2 is FQNEAQ in the germline V gene (reference sequence). CDR3 length: 11 residues.

The sample holds a few counts of this clonotype. The gene calls are TRBV7-2 and TRBJ2-7; TRBD1 is a possible D gene (6 bases). CDR3 length: 16 residues. Germline V gives CDR1 SGHTA, CDR2 FQGNSA. V was pared by 1 base and J by 0 bases, with 13 bases between. CDR3 bases: TGTGCCAGCAGCTTAGTAGGGGGAAGGAGCTCCTACGAGCAGTACTTC. Protein: CASSLVGGRSSYEQYF.

This clonotype was recorded many times. The chain couples TRBV7-8 to TRBJ1-4; possibly TRBD1 for D (5 bases). This CDR3 is 16 amino acids long. V was cut by 4 bases and J by 5 bases, with 17 bases left in between. Germline V gene data show CDR1 as SGHVS and CDR2 as FQNEAQ. The CDR3 coding sequence is TGTGCCAGCAGCTATGTCGCCGGGACGCCGAATGAAAAACTGTTTTTT. It is translated as CASSYVAGTPNEKLFF.